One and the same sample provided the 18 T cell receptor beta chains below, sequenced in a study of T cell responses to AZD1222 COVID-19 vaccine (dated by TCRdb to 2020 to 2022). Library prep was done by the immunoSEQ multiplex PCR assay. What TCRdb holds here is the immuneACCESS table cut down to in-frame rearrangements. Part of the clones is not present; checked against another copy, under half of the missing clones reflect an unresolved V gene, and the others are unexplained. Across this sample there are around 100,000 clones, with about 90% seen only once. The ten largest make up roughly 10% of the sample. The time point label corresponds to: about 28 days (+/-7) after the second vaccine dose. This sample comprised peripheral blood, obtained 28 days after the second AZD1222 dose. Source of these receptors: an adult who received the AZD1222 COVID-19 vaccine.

The CDR3 loop is CASSPLAVNTEAFF. In DNA, the CDR3 is TGTGCCAGCTCACCACTGGCAGTTAACACTGAAGCTTTCTTT. The chain is built from TRBV18 and TRBJ1-1, with D unclear. V gave up 1 base and J gave up 2 bases, with 8 bases separating them. Per the germline V gene, CDR1 is KGHSH and CDR2 is LQKENI. The length of the CDR3 is 14 residues.

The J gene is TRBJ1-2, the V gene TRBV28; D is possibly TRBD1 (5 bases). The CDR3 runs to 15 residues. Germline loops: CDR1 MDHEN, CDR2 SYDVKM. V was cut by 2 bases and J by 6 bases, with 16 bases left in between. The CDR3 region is CASSLLGGIGNGYTF. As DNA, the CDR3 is TGTGCCAGCAGTTTACTCGGGGGGATTGGAAATGGCTACACCTTC.

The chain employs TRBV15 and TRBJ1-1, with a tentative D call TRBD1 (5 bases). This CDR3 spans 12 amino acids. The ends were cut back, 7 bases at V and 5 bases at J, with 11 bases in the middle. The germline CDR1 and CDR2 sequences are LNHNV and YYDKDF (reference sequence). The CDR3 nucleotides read TGTGCCACCACCCTGGGGGGGACTGAAGCTTTCTTT. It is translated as CATTLGGTEAFF.

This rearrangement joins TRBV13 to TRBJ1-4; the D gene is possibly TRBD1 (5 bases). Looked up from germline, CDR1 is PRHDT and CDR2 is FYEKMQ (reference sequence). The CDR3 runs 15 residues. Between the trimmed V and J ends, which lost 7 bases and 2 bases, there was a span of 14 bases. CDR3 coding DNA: TGTGCCAGCACCCGGGGGGGTGGGACTAATGAAAAACTGTTTTTT. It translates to CASTRGGGTNEKLFF.

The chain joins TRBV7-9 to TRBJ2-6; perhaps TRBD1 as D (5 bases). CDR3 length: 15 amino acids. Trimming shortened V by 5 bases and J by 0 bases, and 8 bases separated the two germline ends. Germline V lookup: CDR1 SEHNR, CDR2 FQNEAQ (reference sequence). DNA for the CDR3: TGTGCCAGCAGCCAGCAGGGCTCTGGGGCCAACGTCCTGACTTTC. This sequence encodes CASSQQGSGANVLTF. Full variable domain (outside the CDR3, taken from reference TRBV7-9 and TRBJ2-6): DTGVSQNPRHKITKRGQNVTFRCDPISEHNRLYWYRQTLGQGPEFLTYFQNEAQLEKSRLLSDRFSAERPKGSFSTLEIQRTEQGDSAMYLCASSQQGSGANVLTFGAGSRLTVL.

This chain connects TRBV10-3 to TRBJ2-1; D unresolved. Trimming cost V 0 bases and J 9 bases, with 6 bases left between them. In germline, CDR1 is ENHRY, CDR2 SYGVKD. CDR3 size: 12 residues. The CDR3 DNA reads TGTGCCATCAGTGAGTCCAGGCGTGAGCAGTTCTTC. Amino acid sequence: CAISESRREQFF.

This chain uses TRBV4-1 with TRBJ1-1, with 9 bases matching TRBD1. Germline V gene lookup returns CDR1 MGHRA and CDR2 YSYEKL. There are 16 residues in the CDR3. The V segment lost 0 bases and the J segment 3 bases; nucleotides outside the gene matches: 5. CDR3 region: CASSQDGTGLDTEAFF. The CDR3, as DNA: TGCGCCAGCAGCCAAGATGGGACAGGGCTGGACACTGAAGCTTTCTTT.

CDR3 coding DNA: TGTGCCAGCAGCTTAGAAGCGGTGGCTTTCTTT. Its translation: CASSLEAVAFF. The genes are TRBV7-9 and TRBJ1-1; D unclear. The V end lost 1 base, the J end lost 11 bases, and 8 bases lay between the germline ends. The CDR3 runs to 11 residues. CDR1 SEHNR and CDR2 FQNEAQ come from the germline V gene (reference sequence).

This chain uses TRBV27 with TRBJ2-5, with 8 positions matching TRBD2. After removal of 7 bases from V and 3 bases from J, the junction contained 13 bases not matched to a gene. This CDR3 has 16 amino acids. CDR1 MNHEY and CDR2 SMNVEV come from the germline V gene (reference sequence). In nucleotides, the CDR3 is TGTGCCAGCACCCCTCGGGCTAGCGGGCAGAAAGAGACCCAGTACTTC. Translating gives CASTPRASGQKETQYF.

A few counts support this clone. CDR3 in amino acids: CAWCDRGNTEAFF. The DNA for the CDR3 is TGTGCCTGGTGCGACAGGGGGAACACTGAAGCTTTCTTT. The chain links TRBV30 to TRBJ1-1; 8 bases are a match to TRBD1. Trimming took 5 bases from V and 1 from J; bases not matched to a gene: 3. From germline, CDR1 is GTSNPN and CDR2 SVGIG (reference sequence). The CDR3 runs to 13 residues.

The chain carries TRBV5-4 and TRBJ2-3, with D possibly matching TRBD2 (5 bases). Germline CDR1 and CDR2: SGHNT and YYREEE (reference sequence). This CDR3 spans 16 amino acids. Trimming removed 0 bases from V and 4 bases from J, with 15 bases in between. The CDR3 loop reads CASSLGLALRSDTQYF. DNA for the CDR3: TGTGCCAGCAGCTTGGGGCTAGCTCTTCGTTCAGATACGCAGTATTTT.

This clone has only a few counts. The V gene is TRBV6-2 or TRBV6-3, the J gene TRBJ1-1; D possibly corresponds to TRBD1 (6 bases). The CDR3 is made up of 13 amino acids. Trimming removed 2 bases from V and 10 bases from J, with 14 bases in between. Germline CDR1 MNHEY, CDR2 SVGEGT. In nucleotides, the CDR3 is TGTGCCAGCAGTTACGGGGGCACGGGAGGAGCTTTCTTT. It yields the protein CASSYGGTGGAFF.

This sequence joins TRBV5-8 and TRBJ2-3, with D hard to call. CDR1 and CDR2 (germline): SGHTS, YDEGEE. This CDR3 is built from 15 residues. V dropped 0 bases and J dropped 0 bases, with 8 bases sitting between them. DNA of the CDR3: TGTGCCAGCAGCTTGGATGGACCTAGCACAGATACGCAGTATTTT. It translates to CASSLDGPSTDTQYF.

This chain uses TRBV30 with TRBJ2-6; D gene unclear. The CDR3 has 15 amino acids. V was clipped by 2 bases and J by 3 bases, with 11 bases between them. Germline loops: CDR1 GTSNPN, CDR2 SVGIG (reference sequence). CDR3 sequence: CAWSLTWGGANVLTF. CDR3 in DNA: TGTGCCTGGAGTTTAACGTGGGGTGGGGCCAACGTCCTGACTTTC.

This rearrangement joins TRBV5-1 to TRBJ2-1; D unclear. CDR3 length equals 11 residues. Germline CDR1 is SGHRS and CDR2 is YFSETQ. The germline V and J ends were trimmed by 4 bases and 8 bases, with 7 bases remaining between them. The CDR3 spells CASSVGDEQFF. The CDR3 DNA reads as TGCGCCAGCAGCGTTGGGGATGAGCAGTTCTTC. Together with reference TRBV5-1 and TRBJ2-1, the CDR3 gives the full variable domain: KAGVTQTPRYLIKTRGQQVTLSCSPISGHRSVSWYQQTPGQGLQFLFEYFSETQRNKGNFPGRFSGRQFSNSRSEMNVSTLELGDSALYLCASSVGDEQFFGPGTRLTVL.

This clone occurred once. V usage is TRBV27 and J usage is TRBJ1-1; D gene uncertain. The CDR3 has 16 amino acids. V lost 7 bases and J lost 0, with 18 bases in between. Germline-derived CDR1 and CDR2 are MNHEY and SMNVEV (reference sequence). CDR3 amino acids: CASTKGGVGMNTEAFF. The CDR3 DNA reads TGTGCCAGCACCAAAGGTGGGGTAGGTATGAACACTGAAGCTTTCTTT.

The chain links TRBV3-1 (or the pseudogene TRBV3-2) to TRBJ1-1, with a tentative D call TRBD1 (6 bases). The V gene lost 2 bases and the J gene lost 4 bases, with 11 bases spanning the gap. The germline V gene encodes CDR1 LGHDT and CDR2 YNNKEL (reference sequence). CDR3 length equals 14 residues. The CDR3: CASSQKEGGTEAFF. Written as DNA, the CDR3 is TGTGCCAGCAGCCAAAAAGAAGGGGGCACTGAAGCTTTCTTT.

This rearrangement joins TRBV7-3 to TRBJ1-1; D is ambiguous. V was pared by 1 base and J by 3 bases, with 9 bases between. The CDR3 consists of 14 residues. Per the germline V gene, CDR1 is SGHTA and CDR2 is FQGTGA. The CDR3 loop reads CASSLRGAYTEAFF. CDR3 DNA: TGTGCCAGCAGCTTAAGGGGTGCGTACACTGAAGCTTTCTTT.